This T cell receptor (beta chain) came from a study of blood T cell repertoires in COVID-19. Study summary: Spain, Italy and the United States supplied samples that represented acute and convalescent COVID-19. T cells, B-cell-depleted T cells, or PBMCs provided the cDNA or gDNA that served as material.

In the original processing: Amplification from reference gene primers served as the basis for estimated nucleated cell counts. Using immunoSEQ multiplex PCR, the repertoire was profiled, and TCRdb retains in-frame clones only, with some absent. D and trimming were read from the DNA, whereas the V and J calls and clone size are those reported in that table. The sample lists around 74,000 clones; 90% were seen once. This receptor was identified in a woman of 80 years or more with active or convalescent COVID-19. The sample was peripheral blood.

For the CDR3, the DNA is TGTGCCAGCAGCGTAGCATACGGGAGCTCCTACGAGCAGTACTTC. Amino acids: CASSVAYGSSYEQYF. The chain combines TRBV9 with TRBJ2-7, with a possible D match to TRBD2 (6 bases). The germline V and J ends were trimmed by 0 bases and 0 bases, with 10 bases remaining between them. The CDR3 sequence is 15 residues long. Looked up from germline, CDR1 is SGDLS and CDR2 is YYNGEE.